The rows below give T cell receptor beta chains drawn from one sample of a study of T-cell reconstitution after alpha-beta-depleted transplantation in children. TCRdb reprocessed the PCR reads with MiXCR, giving one entry per CDR3 protein. The repertoire holds about 480,000 distinct CDR3 sequences, with around an eighth as singletons. Sample: PBMCs from the stem cell graft donor, taken from the stem cell graft. These receptors were obtained from a human donor who donated a stem cell graft to a child with combined immunodeficiency. CDR3s include the opening cysteine and the closing phenylalanine or tryptophan. A D gene is named only where the DNA matches it firmly. For some rows the clone size is stated as once, few or many, or as a class when expanded; others skip it.

CDR3nt,CDR3aa,j_gene,len,d_gene,v_gene,abundance
TGCAGCGTTGGTCGGTCGCTGCCAGATACGCAGTATTTT,CSVGRSLPDTQYF,TRBJ2-3,13,-,TRBV29-1,-
TGTGCCAGCAGTTCAGCACGCTCCTACAATGAGCAGTTCTTC,CASSSARSYNEQFF,TRBJ2-1,14,-,TRBV2,few
TGTGCCAGCAGCCGAGAGACAGACATGAACACTGAAGCTTTCTTT,CASSRETDMNTEAFF,TRBJ1-1,15,-,TRBV3-1,-
TGTGCCAGCAGCTCTCGAGGGCTAGCAGCCTACAATGAGCAGTTCTTC,CASSSRGLAAYNEQFF,TRBJ2-1,16,-,TRBV7-2,-
TGTGCCAGCAGCTCTTTTAGCGGGAGGGCCGACAATGAGCAGTTCTTC,CASSSFSGRADNEQFF,TRBJ2-1,16,TRBD2,TRBV3-1,-
TGTGCCAGCAGTTTAGGGAGTTTTGAGACCCAGTACTTC,CASSLGSFETQYF,TRBJ2-5,13,-,TRBV12-3/TRBV12-4,many
TGTGCCAGCAGCCCCTCGTCCTTAGCGGGACGCCCTCCCGGGGAGCTGTTTTTT,CASSPSSLAGRPPGELFF,TRBJ2-2,18,TRBD2,TRBV11-2,-
TGTGCCAGCAGCTACCAACCGGACAGAAACACCGGGGAGCTGTTTTTT,CASSYQPDRNTGELFF,TRBJ2-2,16,-,TRBV11-3,-
TGTGCCAGCTCACCGAGGGACTTCACAGATACGCAGTATTTT,CASSPRDFTDTQYF,TRBJ2-3,14,-,TRBV18,many
TGCGCCAGCAGCTTGGGAGGTTTCGGCTACAATGAGCAGTTCTTC,CASSLGGFGYNEQFF,TRBJ2-1,15,-,TRBV5-1,-
TGCAGTGCTAGACTCCCAGATTCCTACGAGCAGTACTTC,CSARLPDSYEQYF,TRBJ2-7,13,-,TRBV20-1,few
TGTGCCAGCAGTGTCATGACGGGGGCTCCCTCCACGCAGTATTTT,CASSVMTGAPSTQYF,TRBJ2-3,15,-,TRBV2,many
TGTGCCAGCAGTAAAGGACAGGGTGTCACTGAAGCTTTCTTT,CASSKGQGVTEAFF,TRBJ1-1,14,TRBD1,TRBV6-1,-
TGTGCCAGCAGTGAATCGCCCCTAGCGGGGGGGCCGAAAGATACGCAGTATTTT,CASSESPLAGGPKDTQYF,TRBJ2-3,18,TRBD2,TRBV25-1,-
TGTGCCAGCAGTTACTCGGGCGGGTTCTCCTACGAGCAGTACTTC,CASSYSGGFSYEQYF,TRBJ2-7,15,-,TRBV6-2/TRBV6-3,many
TGTGCCAGCAGCTCCCTCGGGACTACCACCGGGGAGCTGTTTTTT,CASSSLGTTTGELFF,TRBJ2-2,15,TRBD2,TRBV11-2,many
TGTGCCAGCAGGACGACCGGGACTAGCGGACGCGAGCAGTACTTC,CASRTTGTSGREQYF,TRBJ2-7,15,TRBD2,TRBV12-3/TRBV12-4,-
TGCGCCAGCAGCTTTAACCCGCAGGTTGGATCGGGGGGTGAAGCTTTCTTT,CASSFNPQVGSGGEAFF,TRBJ1-1,17,-,TRBV5-1,-
TGTGCCAGTGGGCGGACAGGAACCTACGAGCAGTACTTC,CASGRTGTYEQYF,TRBJ2-7,13,TRBD1,TRBV19,-
TGTGCCAGCAGCCCGACGGGGGAGAGCGAGCAGTACTTC,CASSPTGESEQYF,TRBJ2-7,13,-,TRBV11-2,-
TGCGCCAGCAGCTGGTCCCAGTACGGGTTAGACCAAGAGACCCAGTACTTC,CASSWSQYGLDQETQYF,TRBJ2-5,17,-,TRBV5-1,few
TGTGCCAGCAAGCCTAGCGGGCGGTTGGGAGATACGCAGTATTTT,CASKPSGRLGDTQYF,TRBJ2-3,15,TRBD2,TRBV28,many
TGCAGTGCTAGAGTCGGGACTAGCGCAGCAGATACGCAGTATTTT,CSARVGTSAADTQYF,TRBJ2-3,15,TRBD2,TRBV20-1,many
TGTGCCAGCTCAGAAACAGGACTAGCGGGAGCCGATGAGCAGTTCTTC,CASSETGLAGADEQFF,TRBJ2-1,16,TRBD2,TRBV18,-
TGCAGTGCTAGGTTCCCCGGGCGGGTCACAGATACGCAGTATTTT,CSARFPGRVTDTQYF,TRBJ2-3,15,-,TRBV20-1,many
TGTGCCAGCAGTCCCCTCAGGGGGCTAGGCGATGAGCAGTTCTTC,CASSPLRGLGDEQFF,TRBJ2-1,15,TRBD1,TRBV27,-
TGTGCCAGCAGGCCCCCCGGGACTAGCGGTGGCGGGGAGCTGTTTTTT,CASRPPGTSGGGELFF,TRBJ2-2,16,TRBD2,TRBV2,few